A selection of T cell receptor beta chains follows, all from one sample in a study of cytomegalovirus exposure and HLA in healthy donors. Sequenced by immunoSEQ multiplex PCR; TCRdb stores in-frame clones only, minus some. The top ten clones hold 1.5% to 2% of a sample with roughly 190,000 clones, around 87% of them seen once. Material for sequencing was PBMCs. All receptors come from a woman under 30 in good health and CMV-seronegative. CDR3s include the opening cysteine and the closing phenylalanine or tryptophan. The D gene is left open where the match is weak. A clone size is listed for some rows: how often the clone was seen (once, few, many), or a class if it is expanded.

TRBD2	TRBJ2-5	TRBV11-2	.	TGTGCCAGCAGCTCTCTAGCGGGAGTGGGAGAGACCCAGTACTTC	CASSSLAGVGETQYF
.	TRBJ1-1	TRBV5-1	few	TGCGCCAGCAGCTTAGGGGATCGGGAGATCACTGAAGCTTTCTTT	CASSLGDREITEAFF
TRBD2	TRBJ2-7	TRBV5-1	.	TGCGCCAGCAAGTTCAGCGGGGGATCCTACGAGCAGTACTTC	CASKFSGGSYEQYF
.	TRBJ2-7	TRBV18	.	TGTGCCAGCTCACCGATGAGGGAAGGCGAGCAGTACTTC	CASSPMREGEQYF
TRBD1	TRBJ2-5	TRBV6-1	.	TGTGCCAGCAGTGAGGGACAGGGGCTTTGGAGAGAGACCCAGTACTTC	CASSEGQGLWRETQYF
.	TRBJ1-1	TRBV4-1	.	TGCGCCAGCAGCCAAGAGGAACAGGCGAGAGAAGCTTTCTTT	CASSQEEQAREAFF
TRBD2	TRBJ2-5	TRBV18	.	TGTGCCAGCTCACCGACTAGCGGAAAAGAGACCCAGTACTTC	CASSPTSGKETQYF
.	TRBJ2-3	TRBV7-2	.	TGTGCCAGCAGCGCAACGGTTAGCACAGATACGCAGTATTTT	CASSATVSTDTQYF
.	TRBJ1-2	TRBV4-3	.	TGCGCCAGCAGCCCGGCCGGGGAAAACTATGGCTACACCTTC	CASSPAGENYGYTF
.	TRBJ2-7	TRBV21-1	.	TGTGCCAGCAGCACTTTCCGGGACAGATTACCCTACGAGCAGTACTTC	CASSTFRDRLPYEQYF
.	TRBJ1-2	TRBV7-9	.	TGTGCCAGCAGCCGGGCGGGCGACTATGGCTACACCTTC	CASSRAGDYGYTF
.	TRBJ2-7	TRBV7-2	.	TGTGCCAGCAGCTTACAGGGACTTACGTACGAGCAGTACTTC	CASSLQGLTYEQYF
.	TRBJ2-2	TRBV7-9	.	TGTGCCAGCAGCCCACGAGGCCTAGCCGACACCGGGGAGCTGTTTTTT	CASSPRGLADTGELFF
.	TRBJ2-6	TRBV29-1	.	TGCGGAGGAGGGGTTGGGGCCAACGTCCTGACTTTC	CGGGVGANVLTF